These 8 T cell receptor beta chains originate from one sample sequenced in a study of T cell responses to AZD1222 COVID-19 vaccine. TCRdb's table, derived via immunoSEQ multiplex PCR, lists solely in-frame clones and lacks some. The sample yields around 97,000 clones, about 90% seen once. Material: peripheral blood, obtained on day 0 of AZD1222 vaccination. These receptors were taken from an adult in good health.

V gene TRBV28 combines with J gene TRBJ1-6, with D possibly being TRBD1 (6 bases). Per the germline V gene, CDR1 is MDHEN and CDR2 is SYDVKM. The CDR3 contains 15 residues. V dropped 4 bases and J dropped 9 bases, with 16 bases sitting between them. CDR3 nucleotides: TGTGCCAGCAGTTCCGGGGGCGCTGGGAGTTCACCCCTCCACTTT. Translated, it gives CASSSGGAGSSPLHF.

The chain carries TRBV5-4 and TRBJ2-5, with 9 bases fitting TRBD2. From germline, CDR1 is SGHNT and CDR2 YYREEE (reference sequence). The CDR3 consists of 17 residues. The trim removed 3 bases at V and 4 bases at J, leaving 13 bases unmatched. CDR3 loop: CASSSKSRGLARETQYF. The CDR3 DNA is TGTGCCAGCAGCTCAAAATCTAGGGGACTAGCCCGAGAGACCCAGTACTTC.

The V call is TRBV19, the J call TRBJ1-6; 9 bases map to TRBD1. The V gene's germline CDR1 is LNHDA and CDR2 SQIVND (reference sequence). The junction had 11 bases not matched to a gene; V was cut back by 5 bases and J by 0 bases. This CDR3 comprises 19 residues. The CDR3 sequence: CASSVSGTGISSYNSPLHF. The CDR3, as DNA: TGTGCCAGTAGTGTTTCCGGGACAGGGATAAGCTCCTATAATTCACCCCTCCACTTT.

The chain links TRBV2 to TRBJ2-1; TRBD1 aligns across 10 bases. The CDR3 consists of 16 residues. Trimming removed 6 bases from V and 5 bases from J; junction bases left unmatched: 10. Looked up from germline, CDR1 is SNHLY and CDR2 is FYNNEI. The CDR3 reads CASRERGTGVHNEQFF. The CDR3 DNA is TGTGCCAGCAGAGAACGTGGGACAGGGGTACACAATGAGCAGTTCTTC.

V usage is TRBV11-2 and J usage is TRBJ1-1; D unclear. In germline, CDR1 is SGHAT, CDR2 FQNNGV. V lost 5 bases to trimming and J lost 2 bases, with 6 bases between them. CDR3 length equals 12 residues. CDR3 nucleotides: TGTGCCAGCAGCCCGCCTAACACTGAAGCTTTCTTT. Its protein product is CASSPPNTEAFF.

CDR3 sequence: CASSYNPRGGLEAFF. Written as DNA, the CDR3 is TGTGCCAGCAGTTATAATCCGAGGGGGGGACTCGAAGCTTTCTTT. The chain couples TRBV6-6 to TRBJ1-1, with D maybe TRBD1 (6 bases). This CDR3 has 15 amino acids. Germline CDR1 reads MNHNY; CDR2 reads SVGAGI (reference sequence). V dropped 3 bases and J dropped 8 bases, with 19 bases sitting between them.

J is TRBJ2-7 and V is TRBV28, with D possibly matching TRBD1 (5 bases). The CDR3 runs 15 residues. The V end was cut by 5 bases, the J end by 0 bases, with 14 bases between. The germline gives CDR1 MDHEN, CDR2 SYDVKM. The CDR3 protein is CASSTQGESSYEQYF. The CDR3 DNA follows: TGTGCCAGCAGTACTCAGGGTGAGAGCTCCTACGAGCAGTACTTC.

The CDR3 protein is CASRSGGGYTF. The CDR3 nucleotides are TGTGCCAGCAGGAGCGGTGGGGGCTACACCTTC. J is TRBJ1-2 and V is TRBV5-4; no clear D gene. The CDR3 runs 11 residues. The germline gives CDR1 SGHNT, CDR2 YYREEE (reference sequence). V was pared by 5 bases and J by 8 bases, with 10 bases between.